The 20 T cell receptor beta chains given below trace back to one sample, sequenced in a study of cytomegalovirus exposure and HLA in healthy donors. Researchers ran the PCR with 60 Vbeta and 13 Jbeta primers. Profiling relied on immunoSEQ multiplex PCR, and the TCRdb table lists in-frame clones only, not all of them. The sample contains 85,000 to 100,000 clones, about 87% of which appear only once. Specimen: PBMCs. These receptor sequences come from a man aged 18-30 years in good health and CMV-seronegative.

This clone was seen a few times. The genes are TRBV18 and TRBJ1-3; TRBD1 might be the D (5 bases). The V gene's germline CDR1 is KGHSH and CDR2 LQKENI. V was trimmed by 3 bases and J by 2 bases, leaving 8 bases between them. This CDR3 has 14 residues. Here the CDR3 reads CASSPQGTGNTIYF. The DNA of the CDR3 is TGTGCCAGCTCACCCCAGGGAACTGGAAACACCATATATTTT.

This sequence joins TRBV7-2 and TRBJ2-1; D remains ambiguous. Deletions cut 4 bases from V and 5 bases from J, with 15 bases between. CDR1 is SGHTA and CDR2 is FQGNSA in the germline V gene. CDR3 size: 15 residues. The CDR3 nucleotides are TGTGCCAGCAGCTCACTCCCAACTCGGGACAATGAGCAGTTCTTC. Translating it yields CASSSLPTRDNEQFF.

The gene calls are TRBV7-6 and TRBJ1-4, with D perhaps matching TRBD1 (6 bases). Per the germline V gene, CDR1 is SGHVS and CDR2 is FNYEAQ. V was shortened by 5 bases and J by 0 bases, with 31 bases between the two germline ends. The CDR3 sequence is 22 residues long. DNA for the CDR3: TGTGCCAGCAGCCGGTCCCCCCTCAGCCCGTACAGGGCACAGGCAACTAATGAAAAACTGTTTTTT. Translating it yields CASSRSPLSPYRAQATNEKLFF.

There are a few counts of this clone. This sequence joins TRBV18 and TRBJ1-2; unclear D gene. V shed 3 bases and J shed 1 base, with 9 bases lying between them. The length of the CDR3 is 14 residues. Per the germline V gene, CDR1 is KGHSH and CDR2 is LQKENI. The CDR3 bases are TGTGCCAGCTCACCCGGGTACGGTAACTATGGCTACACCTTC. It translates to CASSPGYGNYGYTF.

This rearrangement joins TRBV19 to TRBJ2-7; 9 nucleotides agree with TRBD1. The junction had 2 bases not matched to a gene; V was cut back by 3 bases and J by 5 bases. CDR1 LNHDA and CDR2 SQIVND come from the germline V gene (reference sequence). This CDR3 comprises 13 residues. The DNA of the CDR3 is TGTGCCAGTAGTATGGGGACAGGGAACGAGCAGTACTTC. Translated, it gives CASSMGTGNEQYF.

The chain is built from TRBV5-4 and TRBJ2-7; 8 nucleotides line up with TRBD2. Germline CDR1 reads SGHNT; CDR2 reads YYREEE (reference sequence). V lost 2 bases, J lost 0 bases, and 1 base stayed unmatched. The length of the CDR3 is 14 residues. CDR3 sequence: CASSLSGSSYEQYF. Written as DNA, the CDR3 is TGTGCCAGCAGCTTAAGCGGGAGCTCCTACGAGCAGTACTTC. Full variable domain (outside the CDR3, taken from reference TRBV5-4 and TRBJ2-7): ETGVTQSPTHLIKTRGQQVTLRCSSQSGHNTVSWYQQALGQGPQFIFQYYREEENGRGNFPPRFSGLQFPNYSSELNVNALELDDSALYLCASSLSGSSYEQYFGPGTRLTVT.

This rearrangement joins TRBV5-4 to TRBJ2-7, with D maybe TRBD2 (6 bases). The ends were cut back, 2 bases at V and 3 bases at J, with 18 bases in the middle. This CDR3 contains 16 residues. CDR1 SGHNT and CDR2 YYREEE come from the germline V gene (reference sequence). The CDR3 region is CASSFIVRGSLYEQYF. CDR3 DNA: TGTGCCAGCAGCTTTATTGTCCGGGGGTCGCTCTACGAGCAGTACTTC.

The chain recombines TRBV5-4 with TRBJ1-1; D gene ambiguous. The CDR3 contains 12 residues. The V and J ends lost 1 base and 3 bases respectively, with 4 bases between them. Germline values: CDR1 SGHNT, CDR2 YYREEE (reference sequence). The CDR3 loop is CASSLQDTEAFF. The CDR3 nucleotides read TGTGCCAGCAGCTTGCAGGACACTGAAGCTTTCTTT.

The chain employs TRBV7-2 and TRBJ1-2; no firm D call. The V gene's germline CDR1 is SGHTA and CDR2 FQGNSA. The V gene lost 3 bases and the J gene lost 5 bases, with 16 bases spanning the gap. This CDR3 has 15 residues. The CDR3 reads CASSFSLQNKYGYTF. The DNA of the CDR3 is TGTGCCAGCAGCTTTTCCCTCCAAAACAAATATGGCTACACCTTC.

The chain is built from TRBV15 and TRBJ2-3, with 7 bases that match TRBD1. The CDR3 has 17 amino acids. Looked up from germline, CDR1 is LNHNV and CDR2 is YYDKDF (reference sequence). Losses at the gene ends were 0 bases for V and 6 bases for J; bases not matched to a gene: 12. The CDR3 bases are TGTGCCACCAGCAGAGACACGGGGACAGCAGGGTGGGATACGCAGTATTTT. This gives the protein CATSRDTGTAGWDTQYF.

For the CDR3, the DNA is TGTGCCAGCAGCCCGGAGGCCCAAAACGAGCAGTACTTC. It encodes CASSPEAQNEQYF. The chain uses TRBV7-9 and TRBJ2-7, with D possibly being TRBD2 (5 bases). V was cut by 5 bases and J by 5 bases, with 13 bases left in between. The CDR3 loop spans 13 amino acids. The V gene's germline CDR1 is SEHNR and CDR2 FQNEAQ (reference sequence).

Only one count was recorded for this clone. CDR3 loop: CASRTGRRATGELFF. The CDR3 DNA sequence: TGTGCCAGCAGAACAGGGCGTAGAGCCACCGGGGAGCTGTTTTTT. This chain uses TRBV28 with TRBJ2-2; possibly TRBD1 for D (6 bases). V was trimmed by 6 bases and J by 4 bases, leaving 15 bases between them. This CDR3 is built from 15 residues. CDR1 is MDHEN, CDR2 SYDVKM, per germline.

The J gene is TRBJ1-1, the V gene TRBV18; 12 positions agree with TRBD1. Trimming cost V 3 bases and J 1 base; bases outside gene matches: 0. Germline V gene sequence: CDR1 KGHSH, CDR2 LQKENI. CDR3 length: 15 residues. As DNA, the CDR3 is TGTGCCAGCTCACCGGGACAGGGGGCGAACACTGAAGCTTTCTTT. This codes for CASSPGQGANTEAFF.

The chain couples TRBV9 to TRBJ1-1; D gene uncertain. The CDR3 length is 15 residues. CDR1 is SGDLS, CDR2 YYNGEE, per germline. With 2 bases removed from V and 4 bases from J, the gap between germline ends came to 15 bases. CDR3 residues: CASSVSPKVATEAFF. In DNA form, the CDR3 reads TGTGCCAGCAGCGTTTCCCCTAAGGTAGCCACTGAAGCTTTCTTT.

The chain couples TRBV19 to TRBJ2-5, with D unclear. The last part of the DNA fits TRBJ2-7 better; the J call may be wrong. This CDR3 spans 13 amino acids. Per the germline V gene, CDR1 is LNHDA and CDR2 is SQIVND (reference sequence). CDR3 sequence (DNA): TGTGCCAGTAGTATAGGAGAGCACTACGAGCAGTACTTC. Residues: CASSIGEHYEQYF.

This clone was recorded only once. This chain joins TRBV29-1 and TRBJ1-1; possibly TRBD1 for D (5 bases). Trimming removed 0 bases from V and 1 base from J, with 15 bases in between. The CDR3 loop spans 16 amino acids. CDR1 is SQVTM, CDR2 ANQGSEA, per germline. This CDR3 reads CSVEDQTASRNTEAFF. The DNA of the CDR3 is TGCAGCGTTGAAGATCAGACAGCGAGTAGGAACACTGAAGCTTTCTTT. Using reference TRBV29-1 and TRBJ1-1 for the parts outside the CDR3, the full variable domain is SAVISQKPSRDICQRGTSLTIQCQVDSQVTMMFWYRQQPGQSLTLIATANQGSEATYESGFVIDKFPISRPNLTFSTLTVSNMSPEDSSIYLCSVEDQTASRNTEAFFGQGTRLTVV.

The J gene is TRBJ1-5, the V gene TRBV18, with D tentatively TRBD1 (5 bases). V shed 0 bases and J shed 5 bases, with 11 bases lying between them. The CDR3 sequence is 15 residues long. Germline CDR1 KGHSH, CDR2 LQKENI. CDR3 loop: CASSPPTAGDQPQHF. CDR3 nucleotides: TGTGCCAGCTCACCACCGACAGCGGGGGATCAGCCCCAGCATTTT.

V and J are TRBV5-8 and TRBJ1-4; possible D gene TRBD1, 6 bases. V lost 4 bases and J 5 bases, leaving 15 bases between the germline ends. CDR3 length equals 15 residues. Germline CDR1 SGHTS, CDR2 YDEGEE. In DNA, the CDR3 is TGTGCCAGCAGCCCTACAGGGTATGGAAATGAAAAACTGTTTTTT. Translated, it gives CASSPTGYGNEKLFF.

The chain recombines TRBV7-8 with TRBJ2-3; the match to TRBD2 covers 9 bases. This CDR3 spans 16 amino acids. Unmatched junction bases numbered 6, after V lost 4 bases and J lost 1 base. The germline gives CDR1 SGHVS, CDR2 FQNEAQ. CDR3: CASSWLAGKGTDTQYF. The CDR3 region has the DNA TGTGCCAGCAGCTGGCTAGCGGGGAAGGGCACAGATACGCAGTATTTT.

The gene calls are TRBV14 and TRBJ2-2, with 7 bases that match TRBD2. This CDR3 region has 16 residues. Germline values: CDR1 SGHDN, CDR2 FVKESK. The V segment lost 1 base and the J segment 1 base; nucleotides outside the gene matches: 3. The CDR3 DNA sequence: TGTGCCAGCAGCCAAGTCGCTAGCGGGAACACCGGGGAGCTGTTTTTT. Translated, it gives CASSQVASGNTGELFF.